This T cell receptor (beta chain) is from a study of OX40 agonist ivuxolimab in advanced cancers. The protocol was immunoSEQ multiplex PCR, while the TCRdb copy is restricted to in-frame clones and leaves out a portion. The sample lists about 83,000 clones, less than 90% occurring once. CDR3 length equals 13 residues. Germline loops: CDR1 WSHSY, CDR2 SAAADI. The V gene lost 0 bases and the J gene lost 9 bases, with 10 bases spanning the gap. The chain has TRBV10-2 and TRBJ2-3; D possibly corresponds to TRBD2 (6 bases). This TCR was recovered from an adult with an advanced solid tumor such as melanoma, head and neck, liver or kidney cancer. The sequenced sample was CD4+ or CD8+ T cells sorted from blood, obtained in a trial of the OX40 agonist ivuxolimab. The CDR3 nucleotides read TGCGCCAGCAGTGAGTCGATGGGAGGCACGCAGTATTTT. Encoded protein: CASSESMGGTQYF.